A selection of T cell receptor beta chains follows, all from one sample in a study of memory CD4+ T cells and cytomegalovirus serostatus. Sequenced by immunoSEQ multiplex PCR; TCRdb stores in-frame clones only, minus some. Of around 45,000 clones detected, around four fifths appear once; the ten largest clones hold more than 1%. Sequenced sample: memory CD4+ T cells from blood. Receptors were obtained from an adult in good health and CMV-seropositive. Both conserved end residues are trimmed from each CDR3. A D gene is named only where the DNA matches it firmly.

cdr3_aa: ASRPRRAVSTDTQY; d_call: .; v_call: TRBV2
cdr3_aa: ASSLASGGRNTEAF; d_call: .; v_call: TRBV7-2
cdr3_aa: ASSPTGYTEAF; d_call: .; v_call: TRBV6-5
cdr3_aa: ASSQELRDSPYGYT; d_call: TRBD1; v_call: TRBV4-1
cdr3_aa: ASSLSLQGGLF; d_call: .; v_call: TRBV11-2
cdr3_aa: ASSDTGTGGLYGYT; d_call: TRBD1; v_call: TRBV5-1
cdr3_aa: ASSGKQGHEKLF; d_call: .; v_call: TRBV18
cdr3_aa: ASSIGSGGPYEQY; d_call: TRBD1; v_call: TRBV19
cdr3_aa: AYSNTGRDTEAF; d_call: .; v_call: TRBV7-2
cdr3_aa: ASSPPTRGYTGELF; d_call: .; v_call: TRBV18
cdr3_aa: ASSSPRADYGYT; d_call: .; v_call: TRBV6-5
cdr3_aa: SVSSVGEQTQY; d_call: .; v_call: TRBV29-1
cdr3_aa: ASSLTGLGGATQY; d_call: TRBD2; v_call: TRBV7-8
cdr3_aa: ASSLRAGLARFSYEQY; d_call: TRBD2; v_call: TRBV5-1
cdr3_aa: ASSEDIRSPLH; d_call: .; v_call: TRBV5-1
cdr3_aa: SAIRDEKLF; d_call: .; v_call: TRBV20-1
cdr3_aa: ASSAKPGQELGEQY; d_call: TRBD1; v_call: TRBV7-9
cdr3_aa: ASSPEYSNQPQH; d_call: .; v_call: TRBV7-2
cdr3_aa: ASSVEIIGEQF; d_call: .; v_call: TRBV9
cdr3_aa: AISDGTSGDEQF; d_call: TRBD2; v_call: TRBV10-3
cdr3_aa: ATRDRVREQY; d_call: TRBD1; v_call: TRBV10-3
cdr3_aa: ASSLPGGTYEQY; d_call: .; v_call: TRBV5-1
cdr3_aa: ASIPRGGYEQY; d_call: TRBD2; v_call: TRBV19
cdr3_aa: ASSLEQGLYSNQPQH; d_call: TRBD1; v_call: TRBV5-5
cdr3_aa: ASSADRRGEAF; d_call: .; v_call: TRBV5-4
cdr3_aa: ASSRQGRGEGQPQH; d_call: TRBD1; v_call: TRBV5-6
cdr3_aa: AILQGTQETQY; d_call: .; v_call: TRBV6-1
cdr3_aa: ASTTGAGNSPLH; d_call: TRBD1; v_call: TRBV6-1
cdr3_aa: ASRGGTGTTNQQY; d_call: TRBD1; v_call: TRBV4-1
cdr3_aa: ASSALARGSNQPQH; d_call: .; v_call: TRBV6-1
cdr3_aa: ASSAGLVGPYNEQF; d_call: .; v_call: TRBV7-8
cdr3_aa: ASTETGSVGEKLF; d_call: TRBD1; v_call: TRBV6-1
cdr3_aa: ASSEGGEGNEQY; d_call: .; v_call: TRBV25-1
cdr3_aa: ASSPGRGDNEQF; d_call: TRBD2; v_call: TRBV7-9
cdr3_aa: ASSPGQGRDEAF; d_call: TRBD1; v_call: TRBV5-4
cdr3_aa: ASSQGRNNEQF; d_call: .; v_call: TRBV18
cdr3_aa: ASSFVTGTGKLF; d_call: .; v_call: TRBV11-2
cdr3_aa: ASSVPLRTGGKPQH; d_call: TRBD1; v_call: TRBV10-2
cdr3_aa: SVEPWGRVNYGYT; d_call: .; v_call: TRBV29-1